Following are 30 T cell receptor beta chains from one sample sequenced in a study of blood T cell repertoires in COVID-19. The method was immunoSEQ multiplex PCR; TCRdb's version includes in-frame clones alone and lacks a portion of them. The sample has 55,000 to 70,000 clones; just under 95% are singletons. The sequencing sample was made of peripheral blood. Receptor source: a human donor in a cohort sampled during active COVID-19.

The chain has TRBV19 and TRBJ1-3, with TRBD1 matching over 8 bases. J gave up 0 bases and V 7 bases, and 11 bases lay outside the gene matches. This CDR3 is 17 amino acids long. CDR1 and CDR2 from the germline V gene are LNHDA and SQIVND (reference sequence). For the CDR3, the DNA is TGTGCCAGTAACCCGCGGGACAGGACCCCCTCTGGAAACACCATATATTTT. It specifies CASNPRDRTPSGNTIYF.

The chain has TRBV15 and TRBJ2-2; TRBD1 matches 8 bases. This CDR3 has 17 residues. Germline trimming cut 3 bases from V and 4 bases from J; bases unmatched to any gene: 10. Germline V lookup: CDR1 LNHNV, CDR2 YYDKDF (reference sequence). As DNA, the CDR3 is TGTGCCACCAGCAGCCGAGGGGGACAGGCATTCACCGGGGAGCTGTTTTTT. Protein product: CATSSRGGQAFTGELFF.

The chain has TRBV7-8 and TRBJ1-1; D is unclear. There are 11 residues in the CDR3. V dropped 5 bases and J dropped 8 bases, with 9 bases sitting between them. In germline, CDR1 is SGHVS, CDR2 FQNEAQ. The CDR3 DNA follows: TGTGCCAGCAGCATCGGGGTGGAAGCTTTCTTT. It codes for CASSIGVEAFF.

The table lists this clone with a count of one. The rearrangement links TRBV3-1 (or the pseudogene TRBV3-2) to TRBJ1-2; 7 bases agree with TRBD1. V trimming: 2 bases; J trimming: 6 bases; junction bases outside the gene matches: 3. Germline V gene lookup returns CDR1 LGHDT and CDR2 YNNKEL (reference sequence). CDR3 length: 13 residues. CDR3 coding DNA: TGTGCCAGCAGCCAACGACAGGGCCATGGCTACACCTTC. This translates into CASSQRQGHGYTF.

V gene TRBV19 combines with J gene TRBJ1-1; perhaps TRBD1 as D (6 bases). V gave up 5 bases and J gave up 5 bases, with 12 bases separating them. Germline assignment: CDR1 LNHDA and CDR2 SQIVND (reference sequence). This CDR3 has 13 amino acids. The CDR3 nucleotides read TGTGCCAGTAGTCCAGGGGTTTGGACTGAAGCTTTCTTT. Translating gives CASSPGVWTEAFF.

CDR3 in amino acids: CASSERPSGGPRDTQYF. The CDR3 DNA reads as TGTGCCAGCAGTGAACGACCAAGCGGGGGCCCTCGGGATACGCAGTATTTT. The chain has TRBV6-1 and TRBJ2-3; 8 nucleotides agree with TRBD2. The junction had 13 bases not matched to a gene; V was cut back by 2 bases and J by 6 bases. This CDR3 contains 17 residues. From germline, CDR1 is MNHNS and CDR2 SASEGT.

The V gene is TRBV3-1 (or the pseudogene TRBV3-2), the J gene TRBJ1-1; tentative D call: TRBD1 (6 bases). Germline lookup yields CDR1 LGHDT and CDR2 YNNKEL (reference sequence). The CDR3 contains 14 residues. Trimming shortened V by 2 bases and J by 3 bases, and 10 bases separated the two germline ends. The CDR3 is CASSQWGQYTEAFF. The DNA of the CDR3 is TGTGCCAGCAGCCAATGGGGGCAATACACTGAAGCTTTCTTT.

V gene TRBV2 combines with J gene TRBJ2-2; TRBD2 matches at 9 bases. From germline, CDR1 is SNHLY and CDR2 FYNNEI. The CDR3 has 15 amino acids. V was clipped by 4 bases and J by 7 bases; unmatched bases: 7. The CDR3 sequence: CASSGGGARFGELFF. CDR3 sequence (DNA): TGTGCCAGCAGTGGCGGGGGGGCCAGATTCGGGGAGCTGTTTTTT.

Only one count was recorded for this clone. Here the CDR3 DNA reads TGTGCCAGTAGTCTACAGGGGGATCGTCGCACTGAAGCTTTCTTT. This sequence encodes CASSLQGDRRTEAFF. The chain employs TRBV19 and TRBJ1-1, with 8 positions matching TRBD1. Trimming removed 5 bases from V and 4 bases from J; junction bases left unmatched: 9. Germline CDR1 is LNHDA and CDR2 is SQIVND (reference sequence). The CDR3 loop spans 15 amino acids.

The V and J genes are TRBV27 and TRBJ2-7; the match to TRBD2 covers 8 bases. Germline CDR1 MNHEY, CDR2 SMNVEV (reference sequence). The V segment lost 4 bases and the J segment 3 bases; nucleotides outside the gene matches: 5. This CDR3 contains 14 residues. DNA for the CDR3: TGTGCCAGCAGTTCCTCTCTAGCGGGCTACGAGCAGTACTTC. Protein product: CASSSSLAGYEQYF.

The rearrangement joins TRBV3-1 (or the pseudogene TRBV3-2) to TRBJ2-3; D may be TRBD1 (5 bases). This CDR3 is 14 amino acids long. The germline gives CDR1 LGHDT, CDR2 YNNKEL (reference sequence). With 4 bases removed from V and 2 bases from J, the gap between germline ends came to 10 bases. The DNA for the CDR3 is TGTGCCAGCAGCCTCCGACAGATCACAGATACGCAGTATTTT. Encoded protein: CASSLRQITDTQYF.

The rearrangement uses TRBV11-2 and TRBJ2-1, with 10 bases lining up with TRBD2. Germline CDR1 reads SGHAT; CDR2 reads FQNNGV. The CDR3 covers 13 residues. V lost 7 bases, J lost 9 bases, and 6 bases stayed unmatched. The CDR3 region has the DNA TGTGCCAGCAACCGGCTAGCGGGAGTTGAGCAGTTCTTC. Amino acids: CASNRLAGVEQFF.

This clone was counted a single time. V is TRBV30 and J is TRBJ1-1, with 9 bases that match TRBD1. Per germline, CDR1 GTSNPN and CDR2 SVGIG (reference sequence). The CDR3 is 16 amino acids. V lost 5 bases, J lost 5 bases, and 15 bases stayed unmatched. The DNA of the CDR3 is TGTGCCTGGGAGAGGGGAACAGGGGGCAGCGGAACTGAAGCTTTCTTT. Its protein is CAWERGTGGSGTEAFF.

The chain uses TRBV25-1 and TRBJ1-5, with 10 bases fitting TRBD1. The trim removed 3 bases at V and 3 bases at J, leaving 5 bases unmatched. The CDR3 contains 16 residues. Germline-derived CDR1 and CDR2 are MGHDK and SYGVNS. The CDR3 sequence is CASSEGTGVYNQPQHF. DNA of the CDR3: TGTGCCAGCAGTGAGGGGACAGGGGTTTACAATCAGCCCCAGCATTTT.

The chain has TRBV7-9 and TRBJ1-1, with D hard to call. The germline gives CDR1 SEHNR, CDR2 FQNEAQ (reference sequence). V was clipped by 6 bases and J by 5 bases, with 10 bases between them. The CDR3 is 12 residues long. CDR3 loop: CASRIVGTEAFF. The CDR3 nucleotides read TGTGCCAGCAGGATTGTCGGGACTGAAGCTTTCTTT.

The chain combines TRBV3-1 (or the pseudogene TRBV3-2) with TRBJ1-6, with TRBD1 matching 7 bases. The junction had 9 bases not matched to a gene; V was cut back by 1 base and J by 3 bases. The CDR3 contains 18 residues. CDR1 LGHDT and CDR2 YNNKEL come from the germline V gene (reference sequence). The CDR3 loop reads CASSQGRAGQDYNSPLHF. Written as DNA, the CDR3 is TGTGCCAGCAGCCAAGGGAGGGCCGGACAGGACTATAATTCACCCCTCCACTTT.

The chain has TRBV28 and TRBJ1-1; D is unresolved. The germline V and J ends were trimmed by 8 bases and 3 bases, with 22 bases remaining between them. The germline gives CDR1 MDHEN, CDR2 SYDVKM. The CDR3 covers 16 residues. The DNA of the CDR3 is TGTGCCAGCGGGATAGCGTCTGAGGCTGGCCACACTGAAGCTTTCTTT. This gives the protein CASGIASEAGHTEAFF.

The chain combines TRBV3-1 (or the pseudogene TRBV3-2) with TRBJ2-7, with TRBD2 as a possible D gene (5 bases). Looked up from germline, CDR1 is LGHDT and CDR2 is YNNKEL (reference sequence). Trimming took 1 base from V and 4 from J, leaving 8 bases between them. The CDR3 spans 13 residues. CDR3 nucleotide sequence: TGTGCCAGCAGCCAAGGAGAGGGATACGAGCAGTACTTC. Its translation: CASSQGEGYEQYF.

This chain links TRBV29-1 with TRBJ2-5; 8 nucleotides agree with TRBD1. The CDR3 contains 14 residues. J gave up 6 bases and V 7 bases, and 13 bases lay outside the gene matches. Germline V lookup: CDR1 SQVTM, CDR2 ANQGSEA. CDR3 coding DNA: TGCAGCGGGAAACAGGGGGTCTCCGGGAAGACCCAGTACTTC. Protein product: CSGKQGVSGKTQYF.

The rearrangement joins TRBV12-3 or TRBV12-4 to TRBJ2-1; D gene unclear. The germline V and J ends were trimmed by 8 bases and 10 bases, with 15 bases remaining between them. The CDR3 has 12 amino acids. CDR3 amino acids: CASRPAGDEQFF. CDR3 DNA sequence: TGTGCCAGCCGCCCTGCAGGTGACGAGCAGTTCTTC.

The chain combines TRBV7-8 with TRBJ1-4; TRBD1 matches at 9 bases. V was clipped by 1 base and J by 4 bases; unmatched bases: 13. CDR3 length: 19 residues. Looked up from germline, CDR1 is SGHVS and CDR2 is FQNEAQ. The DNA of the CDR3 is TGTGCCAGCAGCTTAGAGAGGGACAGGGAGGCCCCCCTTAATGAAAAACTGTTTTTT. This translates into CASSLERDREAPLNEKLFF.

The chain carries TRBV10-3 and TRBJ1-5, with D perhaps matching TRBD1 (6 bases). V was cut by 4 bases and J by 3 bases, with 10 bases left in between. The CDR3 runs to 14 residues. CDR1 ENHRY and CDR2 SYGVKD come from the germline V gene. The CDR3 spells CAISVDSHNQPQHF. In DNA form, the CDR3 reads TGTGCCATCAGTGTGGACAGCCACAATCAGCCCCAGCATTTT.

The chain has TRBV7-2 and TRBJ1-1; 10 bases agree with TRBD1. CDR3 length: 15 amino acids. Germline V gene lookup returns CDR1 SGHTA and CDR2 FQGNSA. Germline trimming cut 6 bases from V and 3 bases from J; bases unmatched to any gene: 7. The CDR3 here is CASRGDRGGHTEAFF. Here the CDR3 DNA reads TGTGCCAGCAGGGGGGACAGGGGTGGTCACACTGAAGCTTTCTTT.

This chain connects TRBV5-4 to TRBJ2-2; 9 bases align to TRBD1. J lost 6 bases, V lost 4 bases, and 7 bases had no gene match. The germline CDR1 and CDR2 sequences are SGHNT and YYREEE (reference sequence). There are 15 residues in the CDR3. The CDR3 DNA follows: TGTGCCAGCAGCACCGGGACAGGGTGGGCCGGGGAGCTGTTTTTT. Protein: CASSTGTGWAGELFF.

This clone showed up just once. V usage is TRBV18 and J usage is TRBJ2-1; unclear D gene. The V gene's germline CDR1 is KGHSH and CDR2 LQKENI. Trimming removed 3 bases from V and 2 bases from J, with 5 bases in between. The CDR3 runs 13 residues. The CDR3 spells CASSPGAYNEQFF. The CDR3 DNA follows: TGTGCCAGCTCACCCGGTGCCTACAATGAGCAGTTCTTC.

The V and J genes are TRBV11-2 and TRBJ2-1; D call uncertain. V dropped 4 bases and J dropped 4 bases, with 8 bases sitting between them. The CDR3 length is 13 residues. Germline V gene data show CDR1 as SGHAT and CDR2 as FQNNGV. The CDR3 region has the DNA TGTGCCAGCAGCTCTAGACCTTACAATGAGCAGTTCTTC. Its protein is CASSSRPYNEQFF.

The chain carries TRBV7-2 and TRBJ2-7, with D perhaps matching TRBD2 (5 bases). V was pared by 5 bases and J by 0 bases, with 14 bases between. The CDR3 covers 15 residues. Germline lookup yields CDR1 SGHTA and CDR2 FQGNSA. The CDR3 DNA follows: TGTGCCAGCAGCCTCCATAGCGCGATCTCCTACGAGCAGTACTTC. It translates to CASSLHSAISYEQYF.

The genes are TRBV2 and TRBJ2-5; tentative D call: TRBD1 (5 bases). Germline V gives CDR1 SNHLY, CDR2 FYNNEI. The V and J ends lost 6 bases and 5 bases respectively, with 13 bases between them. CDR3 length: 13 residues. The DNA of the CDR3 is TGTGCCAGCAGCGAAAGGGGCCGGGAGACCCAGTACTTC. As protein: CASSERGRETQYF.

The rearrangement uses TRBV7-9 and TRBJ1-2; D is unresolved. Germline V gives CDR1 SEHNR, CDR2 FQNEAQ (reference sequence). This CDR3 comprises 13 residues. Trimming shortened V by 0 bases and J by 7 bases, and 9 bases separated the two germline ends. CDR3 sequence (DNA): TGTGCCAGCAGCTTAGCAGGATGGAGTGGCTACACCTTC. Translated: CASSLAGWSGYTF.

The J gene is TRBJ2-7, the V gene TRBV4-3; 11 positions match TRBD1. CDR1 and CDR2 from the germline V gene are LGHNA and YSLEER. The CDR3 runs 14 residues. Trimming removed 4 bases from V and 3 bases from J; junction bases left unmatched: 2. The CDR3 protein is CASSRGQGGYEQYF. In DNA, the CDR3 is TGCGCCAGCAGCCGGGGACAGGGGGGCTACGAGCAGTACTTC.